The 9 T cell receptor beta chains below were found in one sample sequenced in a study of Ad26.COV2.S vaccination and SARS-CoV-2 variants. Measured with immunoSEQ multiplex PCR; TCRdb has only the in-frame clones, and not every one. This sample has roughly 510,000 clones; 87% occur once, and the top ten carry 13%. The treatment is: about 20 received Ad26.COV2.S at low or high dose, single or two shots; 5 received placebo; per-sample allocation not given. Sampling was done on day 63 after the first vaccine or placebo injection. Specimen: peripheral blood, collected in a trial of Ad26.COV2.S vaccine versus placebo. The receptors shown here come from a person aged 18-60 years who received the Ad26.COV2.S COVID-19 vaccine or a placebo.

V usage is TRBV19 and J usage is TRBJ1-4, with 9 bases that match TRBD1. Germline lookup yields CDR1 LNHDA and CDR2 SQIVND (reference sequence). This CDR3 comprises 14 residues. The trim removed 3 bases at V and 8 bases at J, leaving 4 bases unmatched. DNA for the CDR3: TGTGCCAGTAGTATGGGACAGGGCGGAGAAAAACTGTTTTTT. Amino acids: CASSMGQGGEKLFF.

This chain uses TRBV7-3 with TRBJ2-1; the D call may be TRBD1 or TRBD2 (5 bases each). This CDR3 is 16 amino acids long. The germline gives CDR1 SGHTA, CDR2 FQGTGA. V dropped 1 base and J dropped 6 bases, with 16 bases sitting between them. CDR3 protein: CASSLSWSPGANEQFF. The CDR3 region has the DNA TGTGCCAGCAGCTTAAGTTGGAGTCCCGGGGCCAATGAGCAGTTCTTC.

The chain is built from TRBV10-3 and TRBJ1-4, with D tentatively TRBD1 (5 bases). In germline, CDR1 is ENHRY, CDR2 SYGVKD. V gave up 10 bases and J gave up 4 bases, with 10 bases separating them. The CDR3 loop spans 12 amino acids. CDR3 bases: TGTGCCACGAGACAGCTTAATGAAAAACTGTTTTTT. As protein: CATRQLNEKLFF.

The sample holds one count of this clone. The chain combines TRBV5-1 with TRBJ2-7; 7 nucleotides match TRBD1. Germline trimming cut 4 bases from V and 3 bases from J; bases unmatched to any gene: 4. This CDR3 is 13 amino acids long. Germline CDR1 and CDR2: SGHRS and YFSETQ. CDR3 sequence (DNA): TGCGCCAGCAGCCCGGGACAGAACTACGAGCAGTACTTC. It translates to CASSPGQNYEQYF.

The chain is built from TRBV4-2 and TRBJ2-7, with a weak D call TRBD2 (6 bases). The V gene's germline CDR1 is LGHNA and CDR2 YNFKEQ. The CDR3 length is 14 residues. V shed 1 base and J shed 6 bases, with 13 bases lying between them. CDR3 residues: CASSQADKGGEQYF. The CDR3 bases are TGTGCCAGCAGCCAAGCAGACAAGGGAGGCGAGCAGTACTTC.

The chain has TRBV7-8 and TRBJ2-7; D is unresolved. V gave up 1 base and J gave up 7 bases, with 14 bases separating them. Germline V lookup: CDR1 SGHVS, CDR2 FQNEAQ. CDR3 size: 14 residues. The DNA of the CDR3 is TGTGCCAGCAGCTTAGTAGTTTCGATGGGTGAGCAGTACTTC. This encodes CASSLVVSMGEQYF.

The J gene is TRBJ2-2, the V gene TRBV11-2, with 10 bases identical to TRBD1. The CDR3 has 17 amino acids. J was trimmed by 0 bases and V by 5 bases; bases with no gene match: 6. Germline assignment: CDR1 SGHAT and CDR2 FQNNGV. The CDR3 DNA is TGTGCCAGCAGCCAACCGGGACAGGGGCCGAACACCGGGGAGCTGTTTTTT. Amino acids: CASSQPGQGPNTGELFF.

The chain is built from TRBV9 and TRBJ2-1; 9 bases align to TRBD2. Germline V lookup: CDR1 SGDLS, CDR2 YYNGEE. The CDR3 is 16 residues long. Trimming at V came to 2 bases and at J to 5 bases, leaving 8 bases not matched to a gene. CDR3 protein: CASSVTLGLANNEQFF. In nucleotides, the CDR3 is TGTGCCAGCAGCGTTACCTTGGGACTAGCCAACAATGAGCAGTTCTTC.

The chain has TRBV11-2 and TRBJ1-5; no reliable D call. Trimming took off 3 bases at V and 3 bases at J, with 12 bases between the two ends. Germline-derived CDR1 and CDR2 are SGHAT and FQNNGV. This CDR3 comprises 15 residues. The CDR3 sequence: CASSFDRNSNQPQHF. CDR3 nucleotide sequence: TGTGCCAGCAGCTTCGATAGAAACTCCAATCAGCCCCAGCATTTT.